A selection of T cell receptor beta chains follows, all from one sample in a study of early T cells in non-severe SARS-CoV-2 infection. Via MiXCR, TCRdb re-called the 5' RACE reads, giving one row per CDR3 protein. Among approximately 47,000 distinct CDR3 sequences listed, less than 10% were seen once. Material: whole blood, obtained at baseline. The receptors come from an adult who was a healthcare worker with PCR-confirmed SARS-CoV-2 infection or an uninfected control (not recorded which). The CDR3 runs from the conserved cysteine through the conserved F or W. D genes are given only for firm matches. Clone size is stated in some rows and not others, as once, few, many or a class when expanded.

many	TRBD1	TRBV6-5	TRBJ2-7	TGTGCCAGCAGCCTGGAACAGGGGGCGTACGAGCAGTACTTC	CASSLEQGAYEQYF
many	.	TRBV7-2	TRBJ1-2	TGTGCCAGCAGCTACTCGAGGGCAGGCTATGGCTACACCTTC	CASSYSRAGYGYTF
few	.	TRBV12-3/TRBV12-4	TRBJ2-3	TGTGCCAGCAGTTTTAGGTCACCGGATACGCAGTATTTT	CASSFRSPDTQYF
many	.	TRBV11-2	TRBJ1-2	TGTGCCAGCAGCCTGGAGGGGACTTTTCTCTATGGCTACACCTTC	CASSLEGTFLYGYTF
few	TRBD1	TRBV6-5	TRBJ1-6	TGTGCCAGCAGTTCCACCGGGACAGGGGATTCACCCCTCCACTTT	CASSSTGTGDSPLHF
many	.	TRBV2	TRBJ1-3	TGTGCCAGCAGTGAAGAGTACTCTGGAAACACCATATATTTT	CASSEEYSGNTIYF
few	.	TRBV7-9	TRBJ2-4	TGTGCCAGCAGCCCTTCTCTCGTCCGGGGCCCTGAGGACATTCAGTACTTC	CASSPSLVRGPEDIQYF
few	TRBD2	TRBV12-3/TRBV12-4	TRBJ2-1	TGTGCCAGCAGTTTCTCGTCCAGCGGGAGGGACAATGAGCAGTTCTTC	CASSFSSSGRDNEQFF
.	.	TRBV3-2	TRBJ1-1	TGTGCCAGCAGCCAAGATCCCTCCCGACAGGGCGGCTCTAAAATGGCTTTCTTT	CASSQDPSRQGGSKMAFF
many	.	TRBV6-6	TRBJ2-3	TGTGCCAGCACCGGAGATACGCAGTATTTT	CASTGDTQYF
few	.	TRBV2	TRBJ1-1	TGTGCCAGCTCTTCAGGGGCCAAGAACACTGAAGCTTTCTTT	CASSSGAKNTEAFF
.	.	TRBV11-2	TRBJ2-2	TGTGCCAGCAGCTTCTCTCCCGACGGCACCGGGGAGCTGTTTTTT	CASSFSPDGTGELFF
.	TRBD2	TRBV20-1	TRBJ2-7	TGCAGTGCCGCGACCCCAGCGGGGGTCGAGCAGTACTTC	CSAATPAGVEQYF
few	.	TRBV3-1	TRBJ2-5	TGTGCCAGCAGCCTAGGGGCTGGGACCCAGTACTTC	CASSLGAGTQYF
.	.	TRBV28	TRBJ1-2	TGTGCCAGCAGTTTTTTCAGGGGTCTCTATGGCTACACCTTC	CASSFFRGLYGYTF
few	.	TRBV6-6	TRBJ1-3	TGTGCCAGCAGAGCAGAGGCCGGAAACACCATATATTTT	CASRAEAGNTIYF
few	.	TRBV5-6	TRBJ2-4	TGTGCCAGCAGCTTGTTGGGCATTCAGTACTTC	CASSLLGIQYF
many	TRBD1	TRBV4-2	TRBJ2-7	TGTGCCAGCAGATCGACAGGGTACGAGCAGTACTTC	CASRSTGYEQYF
many	TRBD2	TRBV6-4	TRBJ2-6	TGTGCCAGCAGTCCTAGCGGGAGCTCTGGGGCCAACGTCCTGACTTTC	CASSPSGSSGANVLTF
.	.	TRBV28	TRBJ2-6	TGTGCCAGCAGTTTCCCTCGTACCGGGGCCAACGTCCTGACTTTC	CASSFPRTGANVLTF
many	TRBD2	TRBV6-2/TRBV6-3	TRBJ2-1	TGTGCCAGCACCGAGCGGGGGGCGGAGCAGTTCTTC	CASTERGAEQFF
many	TRBD1	TRBV18	TRBJ2-1	TGTGCCAGCTCACCCGGACAGGGGGACAATGAGCAGTTCTTC	CASSPGQGDNEQFF
many	TRBD1	TRBV3-1	TRBJ2-2	TGTGCCAGCAGCCAAAGGACAGGGAGGAACACCGGGGAGCTGTTTTTT	CASSQRTGRNTGELFF
.	.	TRBV12-3/TRBV12-4	TRBJ2-7	TGTGCCAGCAGGCGAAGCTCCTACGAGCAGTACTTC	CASRRSSYEQYF
.	.	TRBV6-5	TRBJ2-5	TGTGCCAGCGCCGGACAATCGGAGACCCAGTACTTC	CASAGQSETQYF
few	TRBD2	TRBV5-1	TRBJ2-1	TGCGCCAGCCTTCCACTAGCGGGGGGCCTCAATGAGCAGTTCTTC	CASLPLAGGLNEQFF
few	.	TRBV21-1	TRBJ2-5	TGTGCCAGCAGCAAAGTGCAGGCGGAGAGAACAGAGACCCAGTACTTC	CASSKVQAERTETQYF
few	.	TRBV6-2/TRBV6-3	TRBJ1-1	TGTGCCAGCAGTTACGGTGGGAGGGTGAACACTGAAGCTTTCTTT	CASSYGGRVNTEAFF
.	.	TRBV6-2/TRBV6-3	TRBJ2-7	TGTGCCAGCAGTCTCATCCAACTTACAACCTTGTCCTACGAGCAGTACTTC	CASSLIQLTTLSYEQYF
.	TRBD1	TRBV20-1	TRBJ1-1	TGCAGTGCACCGGACAGGGAGAACACTGAAGCTTTCTTT	CSAPDRENTEAFF
once	TRBD2	TRBV7-9	TRBJ2-2	TGTGCCAGCAGTCCACGACTCCCGGGACTAGCCGGCCTCCGGGAGCTGTTTTTT	CASSPRLPGLAGLRELFF
.	.	TRBV9	TRBJ2-2	TGTGCCAGCAGCTCAGAGAATGGGGGGGAGCTGTTTTTT	CASSSENGGELFF
.	TRBD1	TRBV2	TRBJ2-7	TGTGCCAGCAATGGACAGGGGACCTACGAGCAGTACTTC	CASNGQGTYEQYF
many	.	TRBV7-8	TRBJ2-6	TGTGCCAGCAGAAAAAATCCAGTCTCTGGGGCCAACGTCCTGACTTTC	CASRKNPVSGANVLTF
few	.	TRBV5-6	TRBJ1-5	TGTGCCAGCAGCTTGTTGGGGGCTGGGGCCCAGCATTTT	CASSLLGAGAQHF
medium-sized	.	TRBV11-2	TRBJ2-4	TGTGCCAGCAGCCGGGACCAAAACATTCAGTACTTC	CASSRDQNIQYF
few	.	TRBV12-3/TRBV12-4	TRBJ1-2	TGTGCCAGCAGTTCGTCAGATCACCGAAGTGGCTACACCTTC	CASSSSDHRSGYTF
.	TRBD2	TRBV10-1	TRBJ2-3	TGCGCCAGCAGTGATCTAACTAGCGGCTACACAGATACGCAGTATTTT	CASSDLTSGYTDTQYF
.	.	TRBV19	TRBJ1-5	TGTGCCAGTAGTATACGTGTAGCTGGTCAGCCCCAGCATTTT	CASSIRVAGQPQHF
many	.	TRBV7-2	TRBJ2-7	TGTGCCAGCACCCAAGGAAGCTCGTGGTACTTC	CASTQGSSWYF
.	TRBD2	TRBV14	TRBJ2-3	TGTGCCAGCAGCCAGGGACTAGCAACAGATACGCAGTATTTT	CASSQGLATDTQYF
many	TRBD2	TRBV20-1	TRBJ2-4	TGCAGTGCTCTGAGACTGGGAGGGGAGGACATTCAGTACTTC	CSALRLGGEDIQYF
many	.	TRBV7-2	TRBJ1-4	TGTGCCAGCAGCTTAGAGGGGGGCCGGGAAAAACTGTTTTTT	CASSLEGGREKLFF
many	.	TRBV5-1	TRBJ2-1	TGCGCCAGCAGCCCAGCGGCCTCCTCCTACAATGAGCAGTTCTTC	CASSPAASSYNEQFF